This T cell receptor beta chain stems from a study of control samples from healthy donors and cancer patients. The CDR3 runs to 16 residues. In germline, CDR1 is MGHRA, CDR2 YSYEKL. V gave up 3 bases and J gave up 1 base; unmatched junction bases: 5. In the case of this clone: Distinct nucleotide sequences in the sample also encode this CDR3.

Using immunoSEQ multiplex PCR, the repertoire was profiled, and TCRdb retains in-frame clones only, with some absent. The data show about 130,000 clones, roughly 90% seen once. The material sequenced was blood. This sequence was found in a man between 18 and 29 years old in good health. The rearrangement uses TRBV4-1 and TRBJ1-5; the match to TRBD1 covers 8 bases. The CDR3 nucleotides read TGCGCCAGCAGCCAGGACGGACAGGGAAGCAATCAGCCCCAGCATTTT. Amino acid sequence: CASSQDGQGSNQPQHF.